This T cell receptor (beta chain) originates from a study of blood T cell repertoires in COVID-19 (dated by TCRdb to the early 2020s). Regarding the study in general: The collaborator samples originated in the United States, Italy and Spain and spanned the acute and convalescent phases of COVID-19. A de-identified subject ID, COVID-19 status, age in years and sex were almost always included in the sample metadata. The prospective study material was composed of cDNA or gDNA derived from T cells, B-cell-depleted T cells, or PBMCs. A freely available public database, intended as a resource for researchers studying the immune response to SARS-CoV-2, is where the repertoires were released. The samples were drawn from the first 160 participants of the ongoing ImmuneRACE study and from 1,200 or so subjects provided by 6 global collaborators. Subjects who had been exposed to COVID-19, were actively infected with it, or had recovered from it provided the deeply sampled blood TCRbeta repertoires that made up the dataset. Where HLA class I and class II types were available, the types were taken from metadata supplied by the sample provider, not from assay-based typing. On the study overall, not on this receptor specifically: The quantity of clinical and demographic metadata differed by source and by participant and was supplied without curation.

For this clone: Its binding antigen is unknown. No base qualities exist here, and no much larger clone lies one base off it.

TCRbeta CDR3 regions were amplified from genomic DNA by means of the immunoSEQ Assay, a bias-controlled multiplex PCR. The paper's processing steps were these. Within the assay, amplification of reference gene primers was used to estimate how many nucleated cells each sample contained. To quantify the absolute abundance of each unique TCRbeta CDR3 rearrangement, sequence reads were collapsed and filtered. Productive Simpson clonality was computed per sample as the square root of Simpson's diversity index over productive rearrangements. This immuneACCESS table, as held by TCRdb, lists in-frame sequences with V and J called but not all clones. Of the missing ones, under half trace to an unresolved V gene in checked studies; the others have no known cause. The DNA gave D and trimming, while V, J and clone size come from that table. The table for this sample lists 300,000 to 350,000 clones; approximately 89% of them were counted only once. 2.5% to 4% of the sample comes from the top ten.

Samples from volunteer blood donors who had recovered from COVID-19 were contributed by a second Seattle source. The collaborating institutions used their own protocols to collect whole blood in K2EDTA tubes. For TCRbeta analysis, collaborators shipped samples in one of three forms: frozen whole blood, isolated PBMCs, or DNA extracted from either of those sample types. The TCR sequence derives from a woman under 30 who had recovered from COVID-19. Sequencing was done on a sample of peripheral blood.

The bases are TGTGCCAGCAGCCAAGATCGGGCAGGACATCATAATTCACCCCTCCACTTT. It encodes CASSQDRAGHHNSPLHF. The chain employs TRBV3-1 (or the pseudogene TRBV3-2) and TRBJ1-6; the D gene is perhaps TRBD1, on 5 matching bases. According to the germline V gene (reference sequence), CDR1 reads LGHDT and CDR2 reads YNNKEL. CDR3 length: 17 amino acids, cysteine to phenylalanine. Only CDR3 DNA remains: 51 bases, in frame from the first base. Deletion took 0 bases off V and 5 bases off J, with a span of 14 bases between the germline ends.